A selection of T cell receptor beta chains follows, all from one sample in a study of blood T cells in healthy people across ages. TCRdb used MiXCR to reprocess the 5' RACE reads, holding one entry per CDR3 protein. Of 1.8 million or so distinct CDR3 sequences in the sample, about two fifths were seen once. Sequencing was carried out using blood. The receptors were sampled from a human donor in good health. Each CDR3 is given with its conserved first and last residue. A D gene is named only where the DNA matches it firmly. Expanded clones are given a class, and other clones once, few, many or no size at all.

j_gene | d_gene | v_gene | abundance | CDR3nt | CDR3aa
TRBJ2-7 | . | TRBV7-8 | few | TGTGCCAGCAGCTTAGCAGCGCGGGGTTCTCCCTACGAGCAGTACTTC | CASSLAARGSPYEQYF
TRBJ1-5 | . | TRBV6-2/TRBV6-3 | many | TGTGCCAGCAGCCTCCGGGACGGATCCAATCAGCCCCAGCATTTT | CASSLRDGSNQPQHF
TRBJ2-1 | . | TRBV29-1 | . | TGCTGCGTTCTAAGGGGGCTGGGAGGCAATGAGCAGTTCTTC | CCVLRGLGGNEQFF
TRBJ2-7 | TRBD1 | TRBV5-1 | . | TGCGCCAGCAGCTGGGGACAGGTCTCCTACGAGCAGTACTTC | CASSWGQVSYEQYF
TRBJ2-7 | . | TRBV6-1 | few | TGTGCCAGCAGTGAAGCTCACAGGTCGGGTGGCGAGCAGTACTTC | CASSEAHRSGGEQYF
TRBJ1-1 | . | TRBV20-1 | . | TGCAGTGCTAGACCATCCGGGACCGAGAACACTGAAGCTTTCTTT | CSARPSGTENTEAFF
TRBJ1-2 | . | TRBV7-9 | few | TGTGCCAGCAGCTTCTGGACAGAGATTTATGGCTACACCTTC | CASSFWTEIYGYTF
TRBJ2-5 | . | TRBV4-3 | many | TGCGCCAGCAGCCAAGATCTAACGTCGGGACCCCTAGAGACCCAGTACTTC | CASSQDLTSGPLETQYF
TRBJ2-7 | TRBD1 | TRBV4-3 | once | TGCGCCAGCAGCCGATCGGGACAGGGAGGAGTCTACGAGCAGTACTTC | CASSRSGQGGVYEQYF
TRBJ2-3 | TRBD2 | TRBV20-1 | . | TGCAGTGCCCCTACAAGCGGGGGGCTCACAGATACGCAGTATTTT | CSAPTSGGLTDTQYF
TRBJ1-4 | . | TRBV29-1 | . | TGCAGCGTTTTAGGGGCTACGAATGAAAAACTGTTTTTT | CSVLGATNEKLFF
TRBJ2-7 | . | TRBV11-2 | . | TGTGCCAGCAGCCAACTGACCGAGACCTACGAGCAGTACTTC | CASSQLTETYEQYF
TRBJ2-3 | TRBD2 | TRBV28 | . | TGTGCCAGCAGTATCACTCCTAGCGGGGAAGTAGATACGCAGTATTTT | CASSITPSGEVDTQYF
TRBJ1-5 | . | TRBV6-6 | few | TGTGCCAGCAGTTACTCCGGGGCTTTGCAACCCCAGCATTTT | CASSYSGALQPQHF
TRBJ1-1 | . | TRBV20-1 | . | TGCAGTGCTAGAAAGGTGGCAGGGGCACCGAACACTGGAGCTTTCTTT | CSARKVAGAPNTGAFF
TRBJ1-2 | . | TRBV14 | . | TGTGCCAGCAGCCACACTGTTAACTATGGCTACACCTTC | CASSHTVNYGYTF
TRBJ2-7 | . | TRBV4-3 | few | TGCGCCAGCAGCCAAAGGGTCGACAGGTACGAGCAGTACTTC | CASSQRVDRYEQYF
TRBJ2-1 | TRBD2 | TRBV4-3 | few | TGCGCCAGCAGCCGGAATAGCGGGGGGGACCAGTTCTTC | CASSRNSGGDQFF
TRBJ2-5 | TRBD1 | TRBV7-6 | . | TGTGCCAGCAGAGAGTACGGGACAGGGTCTGGGGACCAGTACTTC | CASREYGTGSGDQYF
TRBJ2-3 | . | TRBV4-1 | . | TGCGCCAGCAGCCAAGATCCAGACGGCTTGAATACGCAGTATTTT | CASSQDPDGLNTQYF
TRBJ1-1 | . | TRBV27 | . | TGTGCCAGCAGTTTATCTCTGGGATCGAACACTGAAGCTTTCTTT | CASSLSLGSNTEAFF
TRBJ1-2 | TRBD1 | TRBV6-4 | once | TGTGCCAGCATTACAGGGGCTAGAGGCTACACCTTC | CASITGARGYTF
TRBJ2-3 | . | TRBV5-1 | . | TGCGCCAGCAGCTACTTCAGTGGTGATACGCAGTATTTT | CASSYFSGDTQYF
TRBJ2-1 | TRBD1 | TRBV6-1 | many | TGTGCCAGCGGCCGGGACAGGTACAATGAGCAGTTCTTC | CASGRDRYNEQFF
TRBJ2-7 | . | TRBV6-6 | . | TGTGCCAAGTGGGGGGCCCCTTCCTACTACGAGCAGTACTTC | CAKWGAPSYYEQYF